The 22 T cell receptor beta chains reported below all come from one sample, sequenced in a study of blood T cell repertoires in COVID-19. This table comes from immunoSEQ multiplex PCR, and its TCRdb copy is limited to in-frame clones, with some not included. Of 270,000 or so clones in the sample, 75% to 95% are singletons; the top ten hold 2.8%. The sequenced material came from PBMCs or T cells enriched from blood (not recorded which). The receptor set was obtained from a man aged 35 to 55 who had been exposed to COVID-19.

The V call is TRBV14, the J call TRBJ2-2; possible D gene TRBD1, 6 bases. The CDR3 totals 13 residues. Deletions cut 3 bases from V and 6 bases from J, with 8 bases between. Looked up from germline, CDR1 is SGHDN and CDR2 is FVKESK. In DNA form, the CDR3 reads TGTGCCAGCAGCCACTCAGGGGCCGGGGAGCTGTTTTTT. It encodes CASSHSGAGELFF.

The V and J genes are TRBV15 and TRBJ1-2, with 8 positions matching TRBD1. Germline trimming cut 2 bases from V and 4 bases from J; bases unmatched to any gene: 0. The CDR3 covers 13 residues. CDR1 and CDR2 (germline): LNHNV, YYDKDF (reference sequence). The DNA of the CDR3 is TGTGCCACCAGCAGAACAGGGGGCTATGGCTACACCTTC. This translates into CATSRTGGYGYTF. The full variable domain, its missing parts supplied by reference TRBV15 and TRBJ1-2, is DAMVIQNPRYQVTQFGKPVTLSCSQTLNHNVMYWYQQKSSQAPKLLFHYYDKDFNNEADTPDNFQSRRPNTSFCFLDIRSPGLGDTAMYLCATSRTGGYGYTFGSGTRLTVV.

The chain has TRBV5-5 and TRBJ1-2; perhaps TRBD1 as D (5 bases). Trimming cost V 2 bases and J 8 bases, with 25 bases left between them. The CDR3 sequence is 17 residues long. The germline V gene has CDR1 SGHKS and CDR2 YYEKEE (reference sequence). The CDR3 nucleotides are TGTGCCAGCAGCTTAACGGGGGGACCAAAAGGAATGGGAGGCTACACCTTC. Its protein is CASSLTGGPKGMGGYTF.

This clone was seen just once. V is TRBV4-2 and J is TRBJ2-7; D might be TRBD2 (5 bases). This CDR3 comprises 14 residues. Germline V gene data show CDR1 as LGHNA and CDR2 as YNFKEQ. The V gene lost 1 base and the J gene lost 1 base, with 8 bases spanning the gap. The CDR3 is CASSQGAGSYEQYF. In DNA, the CDR3 is TGTGCCAGCAGCCAAGGTGCGGGTTCCTACGAGCAGTACTTC.

This chain connects TRBV2 to TRBJ1-1; the match to TRBD1 covers 7 bases. Germline V lookup: CDR1 SNHLY, CDR2 FYNNEI. The CDR3 consists of 15 residues. V shed 6 bases and J 2 bases; nucleotides not matched to a gene: 9. Here the CDR3 DNA reads TGTGCCAGCAGGGTAAGACAGGGCATTAACACTGAAGCTTTCTTT. It specifies CASRVRQGINTEAFF.

This chain joins TRBV6-5 and TRBJ1-5, with TRBD1 as a possible D gene (6 bases). Looked up from germline, CDR1 is MNHEY and CDR2 is SVGAGI. The V end lost 6 bases, the J end lost 3 bases, and 9 bases lay between the germline ends. This CDR3 spans 13 amino acids. The CDR3 loop reads CASRGQPNQPQHF. The CDR3 nucleotides read TGTGCCAGCAGAGGACAGCCCAATCAGCCCCAGCATTTT.

This clone showed up just once. The chain employs TRBV28 and TRBJ1-5; tentative D call: TRBD1 (5 bases). The V gene's germline CDR1 is MDHEN and CDR2 SYDVKM. V lost 3 bases and J lost 8, with 14 bases in between. CDR3 length: 14 residues. In nucleotides, the CDR3 is TGTGCCAGCAGTTTTCCCCAGGGCGCGAAGCCCCAGCATTTT. Translated: CASSFPQGAKPQHF.

The chain joins TRBV6-5 to TRBJ2-3; 7 bases are shared with TRBD1. J was trimmed by 0 bases and V by 4 bases; bases with no gene match: 7. From germline, CDR1 is MNHEY and CDR2 SVGAGI. CDR3 length equals 16 residues. The CDR3: CASSSRGGVSTDTQYF. Here the CDR3 DNA reads TGTGCCAGCAGTTCCAGAGGGGGCGTCAGCACAGATACGCAGTATTTT.

The chain joins TRBV30 to TRBJ2-7; D may be TRBD1 (5 bases). The CDR3 loop spans 11 amino acids. V dropped 1 base and J dropped 4 bases, with 5 bases sitting between them. The germline V gene has CDR1 GTSNPN and CDR2 SVGIG (reference sequence). DNA of the CDR3: TGTGCCTGGAGTGGACAGTACGAGCAGTACTTC. This codes for CAWSGQYEQYF. Full variable domain (remainder filled in from reference TRBV30 and TRBJ2-7): SQTIHQWPATLVQPVGSPLSLECTVEGTSNPNLYWYRQAAGRGLQLLFYSVGIGQISSEVPQNLSASRPQDRQFILSSKKLLLSDSGFYLCAWSGQYEQYFGPGTRLTVT.

In this sample, this clone turned up once. This rearrangement joins TRBV28 to TRBJ2-7; 8 nucleotides agree with TRBD2. This CDR3 contains 16 residues. Trimming took 0 bases from V and 0 from J; bases not matched to a gene: 4. The germline CDR1 and CDR2 sequences are MDHEN and SYDVKM. CDR3 loop: CASSLWERERSYEQYF. The CDR3 nucleotides are TGTGCCAGCAGTTTATGGGAGCGGGAGCGCTCCTACGAGCAGTACTTC.

Remarks on this clone: An end of the junction differs from the germline gene, which may be a read error. The chain couples TRBV11-2 to TRBJ2-7; the D gene is possibly TRBD1 (6 bases). This CDR3 spans 14 amino acids. Looked up from germline, CDR1 is SGHAT and CDR2 is FQNNGV. In DNA, the CDR3 is TGTGCCAGCAGCGACAGGACTCTTGGGACCAGACCAAAGTTC. Translating it yields CASSDRTLGTRPKF. The full variable domain, completed using reference TRBV11-2 and TRBJ2-7, is EAGVAQSPRYKIIEKRQSVAFWCNPISGHATLYWYQQILGQGPKLLIQFQNNGVVDDSQLPKDRFSAERLKGVDSTLKIQPAKLEDSAVYLCASSDRTLGTRPKFGPGTRLTVT.

This chain joins TRBV13 and TRBJ2-2; 12 bases map to TRBD2. V gave up 1 base and J gave up 7 bases; unmatched junction bases: 7. This CDR3 is built from 17 residues. Germline V lookup: CDR1 PRHDT, CDR2 FYEKMQ (reference sequence). This CDR3 is CASSLASGRARSGELFF. The CDR3, as DNA: TGTGCCAGCAGCTTAGCTAGCGGGAGGGCCAGAAGCGGGGAGCTGTTTTTT.

This rearrangement joins TRBV4-1 to TRBJ1-2; no clear D. Per the germline V gene, CDR1 is MGHRA and CDR2 is YSYEKL. This CDR3 contains 16 residues. The V end was cut by 1 base, the J end by 4 bases, with 16 bases between. CDR3 sequence reads: CASSQVTGTWSYGYTF. In DNA form, the CDR3 reads TGCGCCAGCAGCCAAGTAACTGGTACTTGGAGCTATGGCTACACCTTC.

The rearrangement links TRBV6-2 or TRBV6-3 to TRBJ2-1; TRBD2 aligns across 13 bases. J was trimmed by 5 bases and V by 2 bases; bases with no gene match: 0. CDR3 length equals 15 residues. Per the germline V gene, CDR1 is MNHEY and CDR2 is SVGEGT. CDR3 sequence (DNA): TGTGCCAGCAGTTACGGACTAGCGGGAGACAATGAGCAGTTCTTC. Its translation is CASSYGLAGDNEQFF.

V usage is TRBV29-1 and J usage is TRBJ1-3; possibly TRBD1 for D (5 bases). CDR3 length equals 13 residues. V was shortened by 4 bases and J by 0 bases, with 7 bases between the two germline ends. Germline V lookup: CDR1 SQVTM, CDR2 ANQGSEA. CDR3 region: CSVVTGSGNTIYF. CDR3 bases: TGCAGCGTTGTTACAGGCTCTGGAAACACCATATATTTT.

This CDR3 is CASSADRGSKETQYF. The CDR3 DNA follows: TGTGCCAGCAGTGCGGACAGGGGATCCAAAGAGACCCAGTACTTC. J is TRBJ2-5 and V is TRBV28, with TRBD1 identical over 9 bases. Germline lookup yields CDR1 MDHEN and CDR2 SYDVKM. This CDR3 region has 15 residues. The V and J ends lost 5 bases and 3 bases, in that order; junction bases with no gene match: 7. The variable domain in full, completed from reference TRBV28 and TRBJ2-5, reads DVKVTQSSRYLVKRTGEKVFLECVQDMDHENMFWYRQDPGLGLRLIYFSYDVKMKEKGDIPEGYSVSREKKERFSLILESASTNQTSMYLCASSADRGSKETQYFGPGTRLLVL.

J is TRBJ2-2 and V is TRBV9; weak D call: TRBD1 (6 bases). Trimming left V 8 bases short and J 6 bases short, with 14 bases between. The germline V gene has CDR1 SGDLS and CDR2 YYNGEE. CDR3 length equals 13 residues. CDR3 amino acids: CASQGSFAGELFF. Here the CDR3 DNA reads TGTGCCAGTCAGGGGTCCTTCGCCGGGGAGCTGTTTTTT.

V and J are TRBV28 and TRBJ1-2, with 7 bases aligning to TRBD1. The V gene end was trimmed by 8 bases and the J gene end by 0 bases; junction bases not matched to a gene: 15. The CDR3 length is 17 residues. Germline V CDR1 and CDR2: MDHEN, SYDVKM. The CDR3 sequence is CASGTKAGGSANYGYTF. The DNA of the CDR3 is TGTGCCAGCGGAACCAAGGCAGGGGGTTCAGCTAACTATGGCTACACCTTC.

The CDR3 DNA reads TGCAGCGTTGAAGATGACGGAGCTTACGAGCAGTACTTC. Translating it yields CSVEDDGAYEQYF. The chain has TRBV29-1 and TRBJ2-7; no firm D call. V shed 0 bases and J shed 4 bases, with 10 bases lying between them. The CDR3 covers 13 residues. CDR1 is SQVTM and CDR2 is ANQGSEA in the germline V gene.

The chain has TRBV4-3 and TRBJ2-7, with D possibly TRBD2 on 5 matching bases. CDR1 is LGHNA, CDR2 YSLEER, per germline. V was pared by 0 bases and J by 5 bases, with 17 bases between. There are 16 residues in the CDR3. The CDR3 reads CASSQDGVLGADEQYF. For the CDR3, the DNA is TGCGCCAGCAGCCAAGATGGAGTTTTGGGAGCGGACGAGCAGTACTTC.

This clone appeared once. The chain has TRBV5-6 and TRBJ1-3, with a possible D match to TRBD1 (5 bases). This CDR3 has 15 residues. Trimming removed 1 base from V and 0 bases from J, with 8 bases in between. The germline V gene has CDR1 SGHDT and CDR2 YYEEEE. CDR3 sequence (DNA): TGTGCCAGCAGCTTGCGCGGGACCTCTGGAAACACCATATATTTT. Its protein product is CASSLRGTSGNTIYF.

The rearrangement links TRBV29-1 to TRBJ1-5; 9 bases align to TRBD1. This CDR3 spans 14 amino acids. With 6 bases clipped from V and 1 base from J, the junction kept 4 bases outside the gene matches. CDR1 and CDR2 (germline): SQVTM, ANQGSEA. As DNA, the CDR3 is TGCAGCGTAAGGACAGGGGAGAGCAATCAGCCCCAGCATTTT. Its translation is CSVRTGESNQPQHF. Combining the CDR3 with reference TRBV29-1 and TRBJ1-5 gives the whole variable domain SAVISQKPSRDICQRGTSLTIQCQVDSQVTMMFWYRQQPGQSLTLIATANQGSEATYESGFVIDKFPISRPNLTFSTLTVSNMSPEDSSIYLCSVRTGESNQPQHFGDGTRLSIL.